This T cell receptor (beta chain) came from a study of blood T cell repertoires in COVID-19. For the study at large: Sites across the United States, Italy and Spain contributed samples from acute and convalescent COVID-19.

Clones were read by immunoSEQ multiplex PCR, and TCRdb kept only the in-frame ones, dropping some. This table holds around 300,000 clones, over 80% found once. CDR3 length equals 15 residues. Trimming removed 0 bases from V and 9 bases from J, with 12 bases in between. The germline V gene has CDR1 SGHDN and CDR2 FVKESK. Participants came from roughly 24 US areas, aged about 18 to 89 years. Two negative PCRs, clearance, or symptom resolution characterized the recovered Cohort 3 donors. The V gene is TRBV14, the J gene TRBJ1-6; D call uncertain. The sample comprised PBMCs or T cells enriched from blood (not recorded which). This TCR came from a man aged 25-40 years who had recovered from COVID-19. The CDR3 spells CASSQERGAVSPLHF. Here the CDR3 DNA reads TGTGCCAGCAGCCAAGAACGGGGAGCAGTTTCACCCCTCCACTTT.